The TCR beta chain under discussion was sequenced for a study of cytomegalovirus exposure and HLA in healthy donors. Study results and caveats: The majority of TCR sequences were rare, yet some public TCRs appeared in many donors. Within a later analysis, the majority of CMV-associated TCR beta chains appeared HLA-restricted.

13 Jbeta primers and 60 Vbeta primers were used for the PCR. Libraries were prepared by immunoSEQ multiplex PCR; TCRdb keeps only in-frame clonotypes and omits some of them. The sample consists of roughly 48,000 clones, about three quarters of them appearing once. With respect to this clone: Its antigen is unidentified.

Trimming left V 0 bases short and J 7 bases short, with 13 bases between. From germline, CDR1 is SEHNR and CDR2 FQNEAQ (reference sequence). This CDR3 contains 15 residues. What was sequenced was PBMCs. The sequence was collected from a man aged 18 to 35 in good health and CMV-seronegative. The rearrangement uses TRBV7-9 and TRBJ2-1; tentative D call: TRBD2 (5 bases). CDR3 sequence (DNA): TGTGCCAGCAGCTTAGCTGGCCGGGAAAAAAATGAGCAGTTCTTC. Its translation is CASSLAGREKNEQFF.